Below, one T cell receptor beta chain is given with its context. Its antigen is undetermined. The V gene's germline CDR1 is SGHKS and CDR2 YYEKEE (reference sequence). The CDR3 runs 14 residues. V lost 4 bases to trimming and J lost 2 bases; unmatched junction nucleotides: 5. Employing constant-segment primers, 5'RACE generated TCR alpha and TCR beta cDNA libraries bearing sample barcodes and UMIs. From the 5' RACE reads, TCRdb called clonotypes with MiXCR, one entry per CDR3 protein. Of approximately 260,000 distinct CDR3 sequences in the sample, around 15% are singletons; the top ten hold 22%. This sample is part of a study of T-cell memory formation after mild COVID-19. Study findings and constraints: Balance between CD4 and CD8 was seen in clones contracting day 15 to 85, and a CD4+ lean was seen in later expanders. Pre-infection memory held some responding clones, suggesting pre-existing cross-reactive T cells responded. Mainly in CM and EM were contracting CD4+ clones; CD8+ were in EMRA.

The TCR sequence derives from a young man who had mild COVID-19 (a few samples of this study predate the infection). Cell type and time point are not known. The chain is built from TRBV5-5 and TRBJ1-1; 7 nucleotides line up with TRBD1. The sample consisted of PBMCs or a T cell subset sorted from them (not recorded which). The DNA of the CDR3 is TGTGCCAGCAGCAGGGGACAGCCTAACACTGAAGCTTTCTTT. Translating it yields CASSRGQPNTEAFF.